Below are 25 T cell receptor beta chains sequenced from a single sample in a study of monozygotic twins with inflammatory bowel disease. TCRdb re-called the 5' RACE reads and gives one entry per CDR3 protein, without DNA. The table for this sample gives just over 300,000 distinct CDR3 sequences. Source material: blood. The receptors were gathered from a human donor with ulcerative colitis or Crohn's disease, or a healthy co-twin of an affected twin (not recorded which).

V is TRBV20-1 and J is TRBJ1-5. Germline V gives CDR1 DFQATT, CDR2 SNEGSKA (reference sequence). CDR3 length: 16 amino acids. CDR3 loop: CSARKSSENLNQPQHF.

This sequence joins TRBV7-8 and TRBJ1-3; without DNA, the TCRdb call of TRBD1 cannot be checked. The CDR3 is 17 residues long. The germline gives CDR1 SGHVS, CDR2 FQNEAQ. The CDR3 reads CASSPSGGFRPGNTIYF.

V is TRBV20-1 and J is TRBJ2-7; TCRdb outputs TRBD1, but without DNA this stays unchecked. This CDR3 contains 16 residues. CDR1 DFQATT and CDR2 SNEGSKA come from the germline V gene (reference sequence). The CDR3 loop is CSANHPRDRGFYEQYF.

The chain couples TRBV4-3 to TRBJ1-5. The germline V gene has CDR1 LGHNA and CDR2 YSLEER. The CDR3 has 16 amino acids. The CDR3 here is CASSQDRQVRNQPQHF.

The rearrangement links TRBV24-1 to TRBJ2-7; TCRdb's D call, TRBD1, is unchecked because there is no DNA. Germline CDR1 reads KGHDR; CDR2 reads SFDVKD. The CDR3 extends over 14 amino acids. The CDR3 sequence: CATSDPGTAYEQYF.

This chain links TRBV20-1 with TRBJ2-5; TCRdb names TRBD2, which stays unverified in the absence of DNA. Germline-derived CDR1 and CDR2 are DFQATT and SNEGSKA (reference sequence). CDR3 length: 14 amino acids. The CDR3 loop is CSAYSGGASETQYF.

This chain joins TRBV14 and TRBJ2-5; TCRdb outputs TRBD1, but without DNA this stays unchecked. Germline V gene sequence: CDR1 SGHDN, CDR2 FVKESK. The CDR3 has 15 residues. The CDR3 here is CASSPIVGRQETQYF.

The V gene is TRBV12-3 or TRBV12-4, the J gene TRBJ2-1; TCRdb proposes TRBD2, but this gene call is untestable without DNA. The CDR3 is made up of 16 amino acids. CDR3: CASSEGLAGGRNEQFF.

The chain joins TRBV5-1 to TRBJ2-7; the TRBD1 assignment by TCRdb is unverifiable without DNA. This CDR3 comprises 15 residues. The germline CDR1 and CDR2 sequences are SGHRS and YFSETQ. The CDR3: CASSPILRGSGEQYF.

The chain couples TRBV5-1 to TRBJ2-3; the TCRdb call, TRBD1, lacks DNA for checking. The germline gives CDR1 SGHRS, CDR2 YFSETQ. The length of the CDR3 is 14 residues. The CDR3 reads CATCLGDGTDTQYF.

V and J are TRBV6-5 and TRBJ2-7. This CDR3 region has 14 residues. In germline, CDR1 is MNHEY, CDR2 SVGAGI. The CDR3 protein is CASSYTYRGYEQYF.

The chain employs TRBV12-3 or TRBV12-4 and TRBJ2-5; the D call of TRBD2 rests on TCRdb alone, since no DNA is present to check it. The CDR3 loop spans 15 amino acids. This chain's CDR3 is CASSSGLAILGTQYF.

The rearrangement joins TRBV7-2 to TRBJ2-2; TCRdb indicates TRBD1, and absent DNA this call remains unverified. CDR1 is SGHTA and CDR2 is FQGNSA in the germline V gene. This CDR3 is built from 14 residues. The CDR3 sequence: CASSPGGGPGELFF. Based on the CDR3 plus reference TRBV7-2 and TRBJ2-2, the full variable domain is GAGVSQSPSNKVTEKGKDVELRCDPISGHTALYWYRQSLGQGLEFLIYFQGNSAPDKSGLPSDRFSAERTGGSVSTLTIQRTQQEDSAVYLCASSPGGGPGELFFGEGSRLTVL.

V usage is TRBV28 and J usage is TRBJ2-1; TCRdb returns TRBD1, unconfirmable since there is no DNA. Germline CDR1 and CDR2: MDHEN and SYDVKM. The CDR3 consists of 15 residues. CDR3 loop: CASFTPKTSYNEQFF.

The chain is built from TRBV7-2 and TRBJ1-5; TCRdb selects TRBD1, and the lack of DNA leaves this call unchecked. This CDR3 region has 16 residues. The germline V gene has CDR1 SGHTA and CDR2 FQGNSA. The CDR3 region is CASSLVGGYSNQPQHF.

The CDR3 reads CASRGGLSYEQYF. This chain connects TRBV7-2 to TRBJ2-7; the TCRdb D gene call, TRBD1, has no DNA to confirm it. Germline V lookup: CDR1 SGHTA, CDR2 FQGNSA. The length of the CDR3 is 13 residues.

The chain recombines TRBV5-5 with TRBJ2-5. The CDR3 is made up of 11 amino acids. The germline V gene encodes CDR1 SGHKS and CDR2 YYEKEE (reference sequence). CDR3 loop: CASSLDETQYF.

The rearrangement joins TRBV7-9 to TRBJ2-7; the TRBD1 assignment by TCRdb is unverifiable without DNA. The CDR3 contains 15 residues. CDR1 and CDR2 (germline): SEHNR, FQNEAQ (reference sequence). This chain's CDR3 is CASSFEGTGAYEQYF.

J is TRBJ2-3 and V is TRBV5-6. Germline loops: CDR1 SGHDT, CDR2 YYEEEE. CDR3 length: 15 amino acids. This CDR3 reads CASSLGQAGTDTQYF.

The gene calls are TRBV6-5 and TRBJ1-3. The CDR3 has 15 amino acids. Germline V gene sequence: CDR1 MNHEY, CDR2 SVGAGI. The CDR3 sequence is CASSYDRMAGNTIYF.

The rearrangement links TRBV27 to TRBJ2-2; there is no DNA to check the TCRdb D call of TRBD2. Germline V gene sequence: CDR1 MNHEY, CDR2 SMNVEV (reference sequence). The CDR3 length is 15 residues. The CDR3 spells CASSLKPSSTGELFF.

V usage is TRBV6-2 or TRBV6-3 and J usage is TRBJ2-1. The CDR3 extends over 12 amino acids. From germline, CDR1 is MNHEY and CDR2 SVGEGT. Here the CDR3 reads CASSNRLHEQFF.

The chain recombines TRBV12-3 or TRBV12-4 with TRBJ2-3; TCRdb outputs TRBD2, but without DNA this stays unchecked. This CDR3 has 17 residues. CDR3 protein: CASSPWGQSPGSDTQYF.

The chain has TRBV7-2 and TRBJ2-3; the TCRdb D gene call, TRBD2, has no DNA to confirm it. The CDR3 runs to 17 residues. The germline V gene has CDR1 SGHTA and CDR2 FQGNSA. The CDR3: CASSLAAGTSGRDTQYF.

The CDR3 loop is CSANPSGGKETQYF. The chain carries TRBV20-1 and TRBJ2-5; TCRdb lists TRBD1, though no DNA is available to test this call. CDR1 and CDR2 (germline): DFQATT, SNEGSKA (reference sequence). This CDR3 has 14 amino acids.